Presented here are 5 T cell receptor beta chains from one specimen sequenced in a study of blood T cell repertoires in COVID-19. Repertoires were generated with immunoSEQ multiplex PCR, while TCRdb's copy carries only in-frame clones and drops some. The table lists 70,000 to 75,000 clones, approximately 83% of them singletons. The sample was peripheral blood. These receptors were collected from a man aged 65-85 years with acute or convalescent COVID-19.

This clone was found a few times. The chain uses TRBV19 and TRBJ1-2, with D perhaps matching TRBD1 (5 bases). Trimming removed 7 bases at V and 2 bases at J, with 14 bases between. The CDR3 spans 14 residues. CDR1 and CDR2 (germline): LNHDA, SQIVND (reference sequence). Here the CDR3 reads CASTFGQGNYGYTF. The CDR3 coding sequence is TGTGCCAGTACCTTCGGGCAGGGAAACTATGGCTACACCTTC.

This chain links TRBV11-1 with TRBJ2-2, with 9 positions matching TRBD2. Germline-derived CDR1 and CDR2 are SGHAT and FQDESV (reference sequence). The CDR3 loop spans 15 amino acids. V lost 1 base, J lost 7 bases, and 4 bases stayed unmatched. CDR3: CASSLVAGADGELFF. The CDR3 DNA reads as TGTGCCAGCAGCTTAGTAGCGGGAGCCGACGGGGAGCTGTTTTTT.

V is TRBV2 and J is TRBJ1-1, with 11 bases fitting TRBD1. After removal of 6 bases from V and 4 bases from J, the junction contained 7 bases not matched to a gene. The CDR3 length is 15 residues. Per the germline V gene, CDR1 is SNHLY and CDR2 is FYNNEI. This chain's CDR3 is CASRRSGTGGTEAFF. In DNA form, the CDR3 reads TGTGCCAGCAGGAGATCCGGGACAGGGGGCACTGAAGCTTTCTTT. Using reference TRBV2 and TRBJ1-1 for the parts outside the CDR3, the full variable domain is EPEVTQTPSHQVTQMGQEVILRCVPISNHLYFYWYRQILGQKVEFLVSFYNNEISEKSEIFDDQFSVERPDGSNFTLKIRSTKLEDSAMYFCASRRSGTGGTEAFFGQGTRLTVV.

The J gene is TRBJ2-1, the V gene TRBV2; D perhaps matches TRBD2 (5 bases). V was clipped by 3 bases and J by 5 bases, with 14 bases between them. The germline gives CDR1 SNHLY, CDR2 FYNNEI. CDR3 size: 15 residues. The CDR3 sequence is CASSESWELHNEQFF. Here the CDR3 DNA reads TGTGCCAGCAGTGAGTCCTGGGAGTTGCACAATGAGCAGTTCTTC.

This clone has only a few counts. The chain carries TRBV7-3 and TRBJ1-1; tentatively, D is TRBD1 (6 bases). The V end was cut by 2 bases, the J end by 1 base, with 8 bases between. This CDR3 spans 14 amino acids. Looked up from germline, CDR1 is SGHTA and CDR2 is FQGTGA. CDR3 sequence (DNA): TGTGCCAGCAGCTTACAGGGGTGGAACACTGAAGCTTTCTTT. Its protein product is CASSLQGWNTEAFF.